The clone carrying this T cell receptor (beta chain) has a single count. The antigen remains undetermined. Sequenced by immunoSEQ multiplex PCR; TCRdb stores in-frame clones only, minus some. The table has around 84,000 clones, roughly four fifths seen once. The data belong to a study of graft-versus-host responses after intestinal transplantation. The CDR3 sequence is 18 residues long. General observations from the study: Detection of GvH clones occurred in recipient marrow, and some had their first appearance in ileum or blood.

Sequences were derived from unstimulated CD8+ T cells sorted from spleen or lymph node cells, sampled before intestinal transplant. The origin of this receptor is a human donor who received an intestinal transplant. The chain links TRBV12-2 to TRBJ1-5; the table names TRBD1, a call not compared with the DNA. TRBV12-2 is given as a pseudogene. In DNA form, the CDR3 reads TGTGCAAGTCGCTTAGTTGTACAGGGGTCAGGGGGCAATCAGCCCCAGCATTTT. It codes for CASRLVVQGSGGNQPQHF.